The rows below give T cell receptor beta chains drawn from one sample of a study of blood T cell repertoires in COVID-19. Sequencing used immunoSEQ multiplex PCR; TCRdb keeps in-frame clones, though not all of them. The repertoire holds around 94,000 clones, more than 85% seen once, with about 3.9% in the top ten. Sequenced: peripheral blood. Every receptor here comes from a man aged 18 to 35 with acute or convalescent COVID-19. CDR3s include the opening cysteine and the closing phenylalanine or tryptophan. A D gene is named only where the DNA matches it firmly. Rows may omit the clone size; those that give it use once, few, many or a size class.

>TRBV15|TRBJ2-5|TRBD1|once
TGTGCCACCAGCAGATGGAACAGGGGGCAAGAGACCCAGTACTTC
CATSRWNRGQETQYF
>TRBV7-9|TRBJ2-1|TRBD2|.
TGTGCCAGCAGCTTAGCGACTAGCGGGACTCGTGAGCAGTTCTTC
CASSLATSGTREQFF
>TRBV6-6|TRBJ2-7|.|.
TGTGCCAGCAGTTACTCGGGGGCCTCCTACGAGCAGTACTTC
CASSYSGASYEQYF
>TRBV7-9|TRBJ1-2|.|.
TGTGCCAGCAGCCCCATCCTCGGGGATCATCTTTATGGCTACACCTTC
CASSPILGDHLYGYTF
>TRBV12-3/TRBV12-4|TRBJ1-2|.|.
TGTGCCAGCACCCTATGGGGGCACTATGGCTACACCTTC
CASTLWGHYGYTF
>TRBV27|TRBJ2-7|TRBD2|.
TGTGCCAGCAGTCACGGACTAGCGGCATACGAGCAGTACTTC
CASSHGLAAYEQYF
>TRBV6-6|TRBJ2-3|TRBD2|once
TGTGCCACCCACCCCGGGGGGATAAACACAGATACGCAGTATTTT
CATHPGGINTDTQYF
>TRBV28|TRBJ1-5|.|.
TGTGCCAGCAGTTTACAGGGGACCCTCCGGGGGCCCCAGCATTTT
CASSLQGTLRGPQHF
>TRBV19|TRBJ1-1|TRBD1|.
TGTGCCAGTAGTATAGGACAGGGCCGGGACACTGAAGCTTTCTTT
CASSIGQGRDTEAFF
>TRBV18|TRBJ1-1|TRBD1|.
TGTGCCAGCTCACCACCCAGGGGGCGGAACACTGAAGCTTTCTTT
CASSPPRGRNTEAFF
>TRBV27|TRBJ1-1|.|.
TGTGCCAGCAGTCCCGTCTTCCACACTGAAGCTTTCTTT
CASSPVFHTEAFF
>TRBV29-1|TRBJ2-1|TRBD2|.
TGCAGCGTTGAAGAACCTACTAGCGTCTATGAGCAGTTCTTC
CSVEEPTSVYEQFF
>TRBV5-1|TRBJ2-7|.|.
TGCGCCAGCAGCTTCACCAGTTCCTACGAGCAGTACTTC
CASSFTSSYEQYF
>TRBV7-9|TRBJ1-6|TRBD1|once
TGTGCCAGCAGCACCCGACAGGGGGGGAATAATTCACCCCTCCACTTT
CASSTRQGGNNSPLHF
>TRBV6-5|TRBJ1-1|.|few
TGTGCCAGCAGTTTAGAGAACACTGAAGCTTTCTTT
CASSLENTEAFF
>TRBV27|TRBJ1-6|TRBD1|once
TGTGCCAGCAACGCGGTGGGGGGACAGAATAATTCACCCCTCCACTTT
CASNAVGGQNNSPLHF
>TRBV5-1|TRBJ2-7|TRBD2|.
TGCGCCAGCAGCAACGGACTAGCGAGCGAGCAGTACTTC
CASSNGLASEQYF
>TRBV5-1|TRBJ1-1|.|.
TGCGCCAGCAGCTTGGAAATAGGGGTGGGCACTGAAGCTTTCTTT
CASSLEIGVGTEAFF
>TRBV4-2|TRBJ2-3|TRBD1|once
TGTGCCAGCAGCCAAGGAGCGACAGGGGGCACAGATACGCAGTATTTT
CASSQGATGGTDTQYF
>TRBV5-1|TRBJ2-7|.|.
TGCGCCAGCAGCTTGGAGTCAGGGATCCCCTACGAGCAGTACTTC
CASSLESGIPYEQYF
>TRBV15|TRBJ1-1|.|.
TGTGCCACCAGCAGGTTATTAGGGGACACTGAAGCTTTCTTT
CATSRLLGDTEAFF
>TRBV19|TRBJ2-2|TRBD1|once
TGTGCCAGTAGTATCCGGACAGGGTCAGGCACCGGGGAGCTGTTTTTT
CASSIRTGSGTGELFF
>TRBV18|TRBJ2-2|TRBD2|.
TGTGCCAGCTCACCGGGATGGACTAGCGGGAACACCGGGGAGCTGTTTTTT
CASSPGWTSGNTGELFF
>TRBV6-5|TRBJ1-6|TRBD1|.
TGTGCCAGCAGTTACACGATCGGGACAGGGGGTTCACCCCTCCACTTT
CASSYTIGTGGSPLHF
>TRBV15|TRBJ1-4|.|once
TGTGCCACCAGCAGAGTTCGGGGGTTAGGGGAAAAACTGTTTTTT
CATSRVRGLGEKLFF
>TRBV24-1|TRBJ2-5|TRBD2|.
TGTGCCACCAGGGGGGGGAACCTCAGCCTAGTGGAGACCCAGTACTTC
CATRGGNLSLVETQYF
>TRBV6-1|TRBJ2-7|.|.
TGTGCCAGCAGTGATGGGAGGCCCCAAAGGCCGTCCTACGAGCAGTACTTC
CASSDGRPQRPSYEQYF
>TRBV19|TRBJ2-3|.|.
TGTGCCAGCCACTCCGGCCTCGGGGCAGATACGCAGTATTTT
CASHSGLGADTQYF
>TRBV5-1|TRBJ1-6|.|.
TGCGCCAGCAGCCCCATAGGGGGTTCACCCCTCCACTTT
CASSPIGGSPLHF
>TRBV10-3|TRBJ2-7|TRBD1|.
TGTGCCATCAGTGACGGGACAGCCTACGAGCAGTACTTC
CAISDGTAYEQYF
>TRBV25-1|TRBJ1-5|.|few
TGTGCCAGCAGTGTTCAGGGTAGCAATCAGCCCCAGCATTTT
CASSVQGSNQPQHF
>TRBV15|TRBJ2-7|.|.
TGTGCCACCAGCAGAGATAAGCATGCCCGCTCCTACGAGCAGTACTTC
CATSRDKHARSYEQYF
>TRBV6-5|TRBJ1-1|TRBD1|once
TGTGCCAGCAGCCTCAGGGACAGGGCGAACACTGAAGCTTTCTTT
CASSLRDRANTEAFF
>TRBV30|TRBJ2-5|TRBD2|.
TGTGCCTGTAGCGGGAGCGTAGATGAGACCCAGTACTTC
CACSGSVDETQYF
>TRBV4-1|TRBJ1-3|.|.
TGCGCCAGCAGCAAAGGGGATACCCGGGGAGGCGGAAACACCATATATTTT
CASSKGDTRGGGNTIYF
>TRBV18|TRBJ2-5|.|.
TGTGCCAGCTCACCAGGCTCCGTTCCCTACTTC
CASSPGSVPYF
>TRBV6-5|TRBJ1-1|.|.
TGTGCCAGCAGCAGTAGAGGGACTGAAGCTTTCTTT
CASSSRGTEAFF
>TRBV11-2|TRBJ1-1|.|.
TGTGCCAGCAGCTTAGCCCGGGGGAACACTGAAGCTTTCTTT
CASSLARGNTEAFF
>TRBV2|TRBJ2-1|.|.
TGTGCCAGCAGTGACCCGGGGGGCTGGTACAATGAGCAGTTCTTC
CASSDPGGWYNEQFF
>TRBV5-1|TRBJ1-4|TRBD1|.
TGCGCCAGCAGCTTGGAAACAGGGGGAGGAGAAAAACTGTTTTTT
CASSLETGGGEKLFF
>TRBV3-1/TRBV3-2|TRBJ1-1|TRBD1|.
TGTGCCAGCAGCCAAATACAGGGGGTCGCTGAAGCTTTCTTT
CASSQIQGVAEAFF
>TRBV25-1|TRBJ2-5|.|.
TGTGCCAGCCGAGGGGACAAGGGGGAGACCCAGTACTTC
CASRGDKGETQYF
>TRBV18|TRBJ2-1|.|.
TGTGCCAGCTCACCACAGCTGGCCTACAATGAGCAGTTCTTC
CASSPQLAYNEQFF
>TRBV6-5|TRBJ1-1|TRBD1|.
TGTGCCAGCCAAGACAGGGGTGACACTGAAGCTTTCTTT
CASQDRGDTEAFF
>TRBV2|TRBJ2-5|.|few
TGTGCCAGCAGTGAAGTGGGCTTCCAAGAGACCCAGTACTTC
CASSEVGFQETQYF
>TRBV5-1|TRBJ2-7|TRBD2|.
TGCGCCAGCGGCAGGACTAGCGGGTACGAGCAGTACTTC
CASGRTSGYEQYF
>TRBV5-1|TRBJ2-7|TRBD2|.
TGCGCCAGCAGGCCGGGACTAGCGGGCTACGAGCAGTACTTC
CASRPGLAGYEQYF
>TRBV30|TRBJ2-6|.|.
TGTGCCTGGGGGGGGACGGGTTACACTGGGGCCAACGTCCTGACTTTC
CAWGGTGYTGANVLTF
>TRBV20-1|TRBJ2-3|.|.
TGCAGCCCGGGTACGCAGTATTTT
CSPGTQYF
>TRBV5-4|TRBJ1-1|.|.
TGTGCCAGCAGCTTCGCCCAGGGCTTTCCTGAAGCTTTCTTT
CASSFAQGFPEAFF
>TRBV7-6|TRBJ2-3|.|.
TGTGCCAGCAGCTTAGTCCCCCCTCGCACAGATACGCAGTATTTT
CASSLVPPRTDTQYF